Listed below are T cell receptor beta chains from one sample, sequenced in a study of preoperative IRX-2 immunotherapy in early breast cancer. Clones were read by immunoSEQ multiplex PCR, and TCRdb kept only the in-frame ones, dropping some. The repertoire holds about 24,000 clones, with over 85% as singletons. Sequenced here: tumor tissue, sampled after IRX-2 immunotherapy. The receptors were sampled from a human donor with breast cancer. Both conserved end residues are part of each CDR3. The D gene is left open where the match is weak. Only part of the rows carry a size: once, few, many, or a class if the clone is expanded.

v_gene	d_gene	j_gene	abundance	CDR3aa	CDR3nt
TRBV7-6	-	TRBJ1-2	-	CASSLSRAGSHGYTF	TGTGCCAGCAGCTTATCCCGGGCCGGGAGTCATGGCTACACCTTC
TRBV2	-	TRBJ1-5	-	CASRGTSYSNQPQHF	TGTGCCAGCAGGGGCACTTCTTATAGCAATCAGCCCCAGCATTTT
TRBV27	-	TRBJ1-1	-	CASSLGHTSEAFF	TGTGCCAGCAGTCTGGGACATACTTCCGAAGCTTTCTTT
TRBV18	-	TRBJ1-1	-	CASSPSTGRMNTEAFF	TGTGCCAGCTCACCAAGTACAGGGAGAATGAACACTGAAGCTTTCTTT
TRBV5-1	-	TRBJ2-2	once	CASSSGVNTGELFF	TGCGCCAGCAGCTCAGGGGTGAACACCGGGGAGCTGTTTTTT
TRBV4-2	-	TRBJ1-1	few	CASSQVVGNTEAFF	TGTGCCAGCAGCCAAGTGGTAGGGAACACTGAAGCTTTCTTT
TRBV15	-	TRBJ1-1	-	CATSRDRMNTEAFF	TGTGCCACCAGCAGAGATAGGATGAACACTGAAGCTTTCTTT
TRBV5-6	TRBD1	TRBJ2-5	-	CASSFRTGVFTIQETQYF	TGTGCCAGCAGCTTTCGGACAGGGGTTTTCACAATCCAAGAGACCCAGTACTTC
TRBV27	TRBD1	TRBJ1-4	-	CASRRSDRVVGKLFF	TGTGCCAGCAGACGTTCAGACAGGGTAGTCGGAAAACTGTTTTTT
TRBV29-1	TRBD1	TRBJ2-5	-	CSSAGGTETQYF	TGCAGCTCTGCAGGGGGCACAGAGACCCAGTACTTC
TRBV6-1	-	TRBJ1-6	-	CASSSYRSNSPLHF	TGTGCCAGCAGCAGCTACAGGTCAAATTCACCCCTCCACTTT
TRBV4-1	-	TRBJ2-3	-	CASSRGNGGDTQYF	TGCGCCAGCAGTAGGGGAAACGGGGGAGATACGCAGTATTTT
TRBV18	TRBD1	TRBJ1-2	-	CASSGTGDAYGYTF	TGTGCCAGCTCTGGGACAGGGGACGCCTATGGCTACACCTTC
TRBV5-6	-	TRBJ1-6	-	CASSLGQNNSPLHF	TGTGCCAGCAGCTTGGGACAGAATAATTCACCCCTCCACTTT
TRBV11-3	TRBD2	TRBJ2-5	-	CASTYGAGASETQYF	TGTGCCAGCACGTACGGAGCGGGGGCTTCAGAGACCCAGTACTTC
TRBV2	-	TRBJ1-2	-	CASSAWTEWRGYTF	TGTGCCAGCAGCGCCTGGACAGAGTGGAGAGGCTACACCTTC
TRBV11-3	-	TRBJ1-3	-	CASSPAGGNTIYF	TGTGCCAGCAGCCCGGCGGGGGGAAACACCATATATTTT
TRBV5-4	-	TRBJ1-2	-	CASSLGRGARGYTF	TGTGCCAGCAGCTTGGGGAGGGGCGCGCGTGGCTACACCTTC
TRBV6-5	-	TRBJ1-1	once	CASSPWSGEAFF	TGTGCCAGCAGCCCTTGGAGCGGGGAAGCTTTCTTT
TRBV28	-	TRBJ1-5	-	CASSQVLPSNQPQHF	TGTGCCAGCAGTCAAGTTCTTCCGAGCAATCAGCCCCAGCATTTT
TRBV2	TRBD1	TRBJ2-4	-	CASSYRGMKNIQYF	TGTGCCAGCAGTTACAGGGGGATGAAAAACATTCAGTACTTC
TRBV19	-	TRBJ1-2	-	CASSAPRGDYGYTF	TGTGCCAGTAGTGCCCCACGGGGGGACTATGGCTACACCTTC
TRBV2	-	TRBJ1-2	-	CASSVDLPNYGYTF	TGTGCCAGCAGTGTGGACCTCCCTAACTATGGCTACACCTTC
TRBV19	TRBD1	TRBJ1-2	-	CASVLEQGSHGYTF	TGTGCCAGTGTCCTCGAACAGGGGAGCCATGGCTACACCTTC
TRBV10-1	-	TRBJ2-2	-	CASAGSGELFF	TGCGCCAGCGCAGGGTCCGGGGAGCTGTTTTTT
TRBV28	-	TRBJ2-2	-	CASRTKNTGELFF	TGTGCCAGCAGAACAAAGAACACCGGGGAGCTGTTTTTT
TRBV27	-	TRBJ2-5	-	CASSPLQGWKETQYF	TGTGCCAGCAGTCCCCTCCAGGGGTGGAAAGAGACCCAGTACTTC
TRBV18	-	TRBJ1-4	-	CASSPGGRTNEKLFF	TGTGCCAGCTCACCAGGGGGCAGAACGAATGAAAAACTGTTTTTT
TRBV5-6	-	TRBJ1-5	-	CASSLTMAGNQPQHF	TGTGCCAGCAGCTTGACCATGGCGGGTAATCAGCCCCAGCATTTT